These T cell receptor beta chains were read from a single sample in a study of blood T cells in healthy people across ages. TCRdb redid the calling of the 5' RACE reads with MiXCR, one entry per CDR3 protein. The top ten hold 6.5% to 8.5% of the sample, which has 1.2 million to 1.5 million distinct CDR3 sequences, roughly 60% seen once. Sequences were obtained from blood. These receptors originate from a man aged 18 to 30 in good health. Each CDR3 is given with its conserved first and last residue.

CDR3 protein: CSARDPTSPRETQYF
V gene: TRBV20-1
J gene: TRBJ2-5

CDR3 protein: CSAAPGGWDNEQYF
V gene: TRBV20-1
J gene: TRBJ2-7

CDR3 protein: CASSAWGRTPSGANVLTF
V gene: TRBV9
J gene: TRBJ2-6

CDR3 protein: CASSQAYRGTEAFF
V gene: TRBV4-3
J gene: TRBJ1-1

CDR3 protein: CSVGGSSGAYNEQFF
V gene: TRBV29-1
J gene: TRBJ2-1

CDR3 protein: CASTPGILRGYEQYF
V gene: TRBV5-1
J gene: TRBJ2-7

CDR3 protein: CAWSAGTGNTEAFF
V gene: TRBV30
J gene: TRBJ1-1

CDR3 protein: CASSPRLAGGSEQFF
V gene: TRBV7-2
J gene: TRBJ2-1

CDR3 protein: CASSSPAGTDTDTQYF
V gene: TRBV21-1
J gene: TRBJ2-3

CDR3 protein: CASSTGQRNEQYF
V gene: TRBV5-1
J gene: TRBJ2-7

CDR3 protein: CAISEGQGTQETQYF
V gene: TRBV10-3
J gene: TRBJ2-5

CDR3 protein: CASSLGAVGDETQYF
V gene: TRBV28
J gene: TRBJ2-5

CDR3 protein: CASSDLGTTGGYTF
V gene: TRBV2
J gene: TRBJ1-2

CDR3 protein: CASGRGATYNEQFF
V gene: TRBV6-2/TRBV6-3
J gene: TRBJ2-1

CDR3 protein: CASRTGSRPQHF
V gene: TRBV12-3/TRBV12-4
J gene: TRBJ1-5

CDR3 protein: CASSLAIPSQEAQYF
V gene: TRBV7-2
J gene: TRBJ2-7

CDR3 protein: CASNDGGAYEQYF
V gene: TRBV12-3/TRBV12-4
J gene: TRBJ2-7

CDR3 protein: CATNRVISLGRGIGNSPLHF
V gene: TRBV15
J gene: TRBJ1-6

CDR3 protein: CASSYSRLRGQFNEQFF
V gene: TRBV6-2/TRBV6-3
J gene: TRBJ2-1

CDR3 protein: CASSTTTGGVIVEAGANVLTF
V gene: TRBV11-2
J gene: TRBJ2-6

CDR3 protein: CSARAGGRRSYEQYF
V gene: TRBV20-1
J gene: TRBJ2-7

CDR3 protein: CASSLKVVPEGGEQFF
V gene: TRBV7-8
J gene: TRBJ2-1

CDR3 protein: CASSQEGGGGLSTDTQYF
V gene: TRBV4-3
J gene: TRBJ2-3

CDR3 protein: CASSSREGQPQHF
V gene: TRBV7-2
J gene: TRBJ1-5

CDR3 protein: CASSLGQGVGQYF
V gene: TRBV12-3/TRBV12-4
J gene: TRBJ2-7

CDR3 protein: CASSLQGAGNTEAFF
V gene: TRBV27
J gene: TRBJ1-1

CDR3 protein: CASSYESSRVEQFF
V gene: TRBV6-6
J gene: TRBJ2-1

CDR3 protein: CASSLDREWREQYF
V gene: TRBV11-2
J gene: NA

CDR3 protein: CASSPPLNTDTQYF
V gene: TRBV18
J gene: TRBJ2-3

CDR3 protein: CSAVTGGPYEQYF
V gene: TRBV20-1
J gene: TRBJ2-7

CDR3 protein: CASSLLVGTAYEQYF
V gene: TRBV11-1
J gene: TRBJ2-7

CDR3 protein: CSARDRSGAYYEQYF
V gene: TRBV20-1
J gene: NA

CDR3 protein: CASSLVGGSANTGELFF
V gene: TRBV5-8
J gene: TRBJ2-2

CDR3 protein: CATSRDYEWSYNEQFF
V gene: TRBV15
J gene: TRBJ2-1

CDR3 protein: CASSQVNLQETQYF
V gene: TRBV4-1
J gene: TRBJ2-5

CDR3 protein: CASRVGGSNQPQHF
V gene: TRBV6-2/TRBV6-3
J gene: TRBJ1-5

CDR3 protein: CASSLGQGHYGYTF
V gene: TRBV14
J gene: TRBJ1-2

CDR3 protein: CSVEGDVSTDTQYF
V gene: TRBV29-1
J gene: TRBJ2-3

CDR3 protein: CASSLGQGGGNTEAFF
V gene: TRBV4-1
J gene: TRBJ1-1

CDR3 protein: CASTRDQSGANVLTF
V gene: TRBV5-1
J gene: TRBJ2-6

CDR3 protein: CASSRGGSSYNEQFF
V gene: TRBV7-2
J gene: TRBJ2-1

CDR3 protein: CASSYNRAIQETQYF
V gene: TRBV7-2
J gene: TRBJ2-5

CDR3 protein: CSAFKPGLASSTDTQYF
V gene: TRBV20-1
J gene: TRBJ2-3

CDR3 protein: CASSRGGEKDTQYF
V gene: TRBV12-3/TRBV12-4
J gene: TRBJ2-3

CDR3 protein: CASSQDRLAGTLIYEQYF
V gene: TRBV4-2
J gene: TRBJ2-7

CDR3 protein: CASSLTGTDDEQFF
V gene: TRBV4-1
J gene: TRBJ2-1

CDR3 protein: CSATDMGFLDEQFF
V gene: TRBV20-1
J gene: TRBJ2-1